These 32 T cell receptor beta chains came from one sample sequenced in a study of breast tumors, draining lymph nodes, adjacent tissues. TCRdb re-called the multiplex PCR reads with MiXCR, one entry per CDR3 protein. The data show approximately 250,000 distinct CDR3 sequences, less than 45% seen once. Breast cancer patients provided tissue from their axillary draining lymph nodes. Sequencing input: axillary lymph node tissue. These receptors originate from a female donor with breast cancer. Some clones in this sample may be carry-over from other donors' samples.

At least ten counts were recorded for this clonotype. This chain joins TRBV20-1 and TRBJ2-1; TRBD1 is a possible D gene (6 bases). The V gene's germline CDR1 is DFQATT and CDR2 SNEGSKA (reference sequence). The CDR3 extends over 14 amino acids. V was shortened by 4 bases and J by 2 bases, with 12 bases between the two germline ends. The CDR3 here is CSAKGQPPYNEQFF. CDR3 coding DNA: TGCAGTGCTAAAGGACAGCCGCCCTACAATGAGCAGTTCTTC.

This clonotype has at least ten counts. J is TRBJ1-2 and V is TRBV6-6; no firm D call. V lost 1 base and J 0 bases, leaving 6 bases between the germline ends. Germline values: CDR1 MNHNY, CDR2 SVGAGI (reference sequence). This CDR3 has 14 residues. CDR3 sequence: CASSYLGTNYGYTF. The CDR3 region has the DNA TGTGCCAGCAGTTACTTAGGAACTAACTATGGCTACACCTTC.

This clonotype was seen at least ten times. The chain employs TRBV7-2 and TRBJ1-3; D remains ambiguous. CDR1 SGHTA and CDR2 FQGNSA come from the germline V gene. The CDR3 is made up of 15 amino acids. V was trimmed by 3 bases and J by 2 bases, leaving 11 bases between them. The CDR3 region is CASSLQTLPGNTIYF. The CDR3 DNA sequence: TGTGCCAGCAGCTTGCAAACCTTACCTGGAAACACCATATATTTT.

This clonotype was counted at least ten times. The rearrangement uses TRBV20-1 and TRBJ1-5; the D gene is possibly TRBD1 (5 bases). The V end was cut by 5 bases, the J end by 1 base, with 9 bases between. Germline assignment: CDR1 DFQATT and CDR2 SNEGSKA (reference sequence). CDR3 length equals 13 residues. CDR3 sequence: CSALPGSNQPQHF. In DNA, the CDR3 is TGCAGTGCTCTCCCAGGGAGCAATCAGCCCCAGCATTTT.

As regards this clonotype: A much larger clone lies a single base off, so this may be a read error. V gene TRBV6-4 combines with J gene TRBJ2-6; perhaps TRBD1 as D (5 bases). CDR3 length: 16 amino acids. The V gene's germline CDR1 is MRHNA and CDR2 SNTAGT. The CDR3 is CASSNGPFSGADVLTF. The CDR3 DNA is TGTGCCAGCAGCAATGGACCGTTCTCTGGGGCCGACGTCCTGACTTTC.

This clonotype has a count of ten or more. The chain employs TRBV6-5 and TRBJ1-4; 9 bases match TRBD1. Per germline, CDR1 MNHEY and CDR2 SVGAGI. This CDR3 spans 15 amino acids. V was clipped by 4 bases and J by 7 bases; unmatched bases: 7. The CDR3 coding sequence is TGTGCCAGCAGTTCCGGACAGGGGATGGGTGAAAAACTGTTTTTT. Protein product: CASSSGQGMGEKLFF.

This clonotype was detected ten times or more. The chain combines TRBV12-3 or TRBV12-4 with TRBJ2-6; D is unclear. This CDR3 region has 13 residues. V lost 11 bases and J lost 0, with 8 bases in between. The CDR3 spells CAGLGSGANVLTF. The CDR3 nucleotides read TGTGCCGGTTTAGGCTCTGGGGCCAACGTCCTGACTTTC.

This clonotype has ten or more counts. The chain recombines TRBV20-1 with TRBJ2-3, with 10 nucleotides matching TRBD2. V lost 3 bases, J lost 2 bases, and 11 bases stayed unmatched. Looked up from germline, CDR1 is DFQATT and CDR2 is SNEGSKA (reference sequence). There are 17 residues in the CDR3. DNA of the CDR3: TGCAGTGCTAGTCTCCTAGCGGGAGCCGAACCCACAGATACGCAGTATTTT. Its protein is CSASLLAGAEPTDTQYF.

The genes are TRBV27 and TRBJ2-7, with D perhaps TRBD1 or TRBD2 (5 bases each). The CDR3 covers 15 residues. V shed 8 bases and J shed 2 bases, with 19 bases lying between them. Germline V lookup: CDR1 MNHEY, CDR2 SMNVEV (reference sequence). The CDR3 DNA sequence: TGTGCCAGCGCCGAGGGGACGGGGAAAACCTACGAGCAGTACTTC. Translating gives CASAEGTGKTYEQYF.

A remark on this clonotype: A read error may explain this, as a much larger clone is one base away. The chain couples TRBV20-1 to TRBJ2-3; maybe TRBD2 (5 bases). CDR3 length equals 14 residues. Germline V lookup: CDR1 DFQATT, CDR2 SNEGSKA (reference sequence). The CDR3 here is CSARNPSSTATQYF. Written as DNA, the CDR3 is TGCAGTGCTAGAAATCCTTCTAGCACAGCTACGCAGTATTTT.

This clonotype was seen many times. The chain couples TRBV5-1 to TRBJ2-7; possible D gene TRBD2, 5 bases. V was cut by 1 base and J by 0 bases, with 11 bases left in between. The CDR3 extends over 15 amino acids. From germline, CDR1 is SGHRS and CDR2 YFSETQ. The chain's CDR3 is CASSLNLGSSYEQYF. The DNA of the CDR3 is TGCGCCAGCAGCTTGAATCTGGGGAGCTCCTACGAGCAGTACTTC.

This clonotype was counted at least ten times. The rearrangement joins TRBV7-3 to TRBJ2-6, with TRBD1 matching over 8 bases. V was clipped by 2 bases and J by 9 bases; unmatched bases: 9. Germline CDR1 is SGHTA and CDR2 is FQGTGA. CDR3 length: 16 residues. CDR3 DNA sequence: TGTGCCAGCAGCTTAGCAGGGGGCGACAACAACAACGTCCTGACTTTC. This translates into CASSLAGGDNNNVLTF.

As for this clonotype: One junction end does not reproduce the germline sequence, and a read error may be involved. This chain joins TRBV7-4 and TRBJ2-5; 11 nucleotides agree with TRBD2. This CDR3 is 15 amino acids long. Germline loops: CDR1 SGHVT, CDR2 SQSDAQ. In DNA, the CDR3 is TGTGCCAGCAGCTTGGGACTAGCGGCGTCCGAGACCCAGCACTTC. It is translated as CASSLGLAASETQHF.

This clonotype was seen at least ten times. The chain joins TRBV9 to TRBJ2-2; TRBD1 might be the D (6 bases). Germline CDR1 and CDR2: SGDLS and YYNGEE. The V and J ends lost 2 bases and 6 bases respectively, with 20 bases between them. This CDR3 has 17 residues. As DNA, the CDR3 is TGTGCCAGCAGCGTGTTATCCACGGCCAAGGGGGCCGGGGAGCTGTTTTTT. This gives the protein CASSVLSTAKGAGELFF. The complete variable domain, with remaining parts taken from reference TRBV9 and TRBJ2-2, reads DSGVTQTPKHLITATGQRVTLRCSPRSGDLSVYWYQQSLDQGLQFLIQYYNGEERAKGNILERFSAQQFPDLHSELNLSSLELGDSALYFCASSVLSTAKGAGELFFGEGSRLTVL.

In the case of this clonotype: The conserved closing phenylalanine or tryptophan is absent in this CDR3, likely reflecting a read error. This rearrangement joins TRBV20-1 to TRBJ1-6; a possible D gene is TRBD1 (5 bases). The V and J ends lost 1 base and 0 bases respectively, with 19 bases between them. Germline CDR1 is DFQATT and CDR2 is SNEGSKA (reference sequence). The CDR3 contains 19 residues. CDR3 sequence (DNA): TGCAGTGCTAGAGTCCCCCTGACAGCCGGGAGCTCCTATAATTCACCCCTCCACTCA. This gives the protein CSARVPLTAGSSYNSPLHS.

This clonotype was seen at least ten times. V usage is TRBV5-8 and J usage is TRBJ1-6; tentative D call: TRBD1 (5 bases). Trimming took off 3 bases at V and 9 bases at J, with 16 bases between the two ends. The germline V gene has CDR1 SGHTS and CDR2 YDEGEE. The CDR3 sequence is 15 residues long. CDR3 sequence: CASSSRTRDGSPLHF. The DNA for the CDR3 is TGTGCCAGCAGCTCTCGCACCAGGGATGGTTCACCCCTCCACTTT.

This clonotype was recorded a few times. A much larger clone sits a single nucleotide away, making a read error possible. The chain recombines TRBV20-1 with TRBJ1-2; no firm D call. Germline-derived CDR1 and CDR2 are DFQATT and SNEGSKA (reference sequence). The CDR3 is made up of 13 amino acids. The chain's CDR3 is CSARDLAGYAYTF. CDR3 sequence (DNA): TGCAGTGCTAGAGATCTGGCGGGCTATGCCTACACCTTC.

The V call is TRBV15, the J call TRBJ1-6, with 10 bases lining up with TRBD1. CDR3 size: 15 residues. The junction had 5 bases not matched to a gene; V was cut back by 3 bases and J by 9 bases. The germline CDR1 and CDR2 sequences are LNHNV and YYDKDF (reference sequence). The chain's CDR3 is CATSSGDRGGSPLHF. The DNA for the CDR3 is TGTGCCACCAGCAGTGGGGACAGGGGCGGTTCACCCCTCCACTTT.

The sample holds many counts of this clonotype. The chain has TRBV19 and TRBJ2-3; the match to TRBD2 covers 13 bases. The CDR3 covers 19 residues. V dropped 0 bases and J dropped 0; count of bases not matched to a gene: 6. CDR1 is LNHDA, CDR2 SQIVND, per germline (reference sequence). This chain's CDR3 is CASSIDPPGLAGSTDTQYF. The CDR3 DNA reads as TGTGCCAGTAGTATAGACCCTCCGGGACTAGCGGGGAGCACAGATACGCAGTATTTT.

This clonotype was detected ten times or more. The chain has TRBV19 and TRBJ2-5, with 9 bases aligning to TRBD1. V lost 4 bases and J lost 5; bases outside the gene matches: 8. Germline V lookup: CDR1 LNHDA, CDR2 SQIVND (reference sequence). The CDR3 is 15 amino acids. CDR3 protein: CASSKPGTGYETQYF. Written as DNA, the CDR3 is TGTGCCAGTAGTAAGCCCGGGACAGGGTACGAGACCCAGTACTTC.

This clonotype was seen repeatedly, ten times or more. V gene TRBV5-6 combines with J gene TRBJ2-3; 7 nucleotides match TRBD1. CDR1 and CDR2 (germline): SGHDT, YYEEEE. CDR3 length: 16 residues. The junction had 13 bases not matched to a gene; V was cut back by 4 bases and J by 5 bases. CDR3 loop: CASSGNRGQGVDTQYF. The CDR3 DNA reads as TGTGCCAGCAGCGGAAACAGGGGTCAGGGGGTAGATACGCAGTATTTT.

This clonotype was detected many times. The CDR3 here is CASSLLRPRAGELFF. CDR3 in DNA: TGTGCCAGCAGCTTATTACGGCCGCGGGCCGGGGAGCTGTTTTTT. J is TRBJ2-2 and V is TRBV7-9, with D maybe TRBD2 (5 bases). From germline, CDR1 is SEHNR and CDR2 FQNEAQ (reference sequence). V was shortened by 2 bases and J by 6 bases, with 13 bases between the two germline ends. CDR3 length: 15 amino acids.

The V and J genes are TRBV20-1 and TRBJ1-6, with 7 nucleotides matching TRBD1. The CDR3 has 14 residues. Germline CDR1 DFQATT, CDR2 SNEGSKA (reference sequence). The V segment lost 3 bases and the J segment 7 bases; nucleotides outside the gene matches: 6. Here the CDR3 reads CSARSGGRNSPLHF. Here the CDR3 DNA reads TGCAGTGCTAGGTCAGGGGGTAGGAATTCACCCCTCCACTTT.

This clonotype was recorded at least ten times. The chain recombines TRBV20-1 with TRBJ2-7, with D possibly called TRBD1 or TRBD2 (5 bases each). The CDR3 is made up of 13 amino acids. Germline V gene sequence: CDR1 DFQATT, CDR2 SNEGSKA (reference sequence). V lost 3 bases and J 0 bases, leaving 9 bases between the germline ends. The CDR3 loop reads CSARGVSSYEQYF. CDR3 DNA sequence: TGCAGTGCTAGGGGGGTCAGCTCCTACGAGCAGTACTTC.

In the case of this clonotype: This may stem from a read error, because a much larger clone lies one nucleotide away. The chain recombines TRBV5-4 with TRBJ2-3, with 9 bases aligning to TRBD1. Germline V CDR1 and CDR2: SGHNT, YYREEE (reference sequence). The CDR3 is 15 residues long. The V segment lost 4 bases and the J segment 2 bases; nucleotides outside the gene matches: 5. The chain's CDR3 is CASSRDRANTDTQYF. CDR3 sequence (DNA): TGTGCCAGCAGCCGGGACAGGGCGAACACAGATACGCAGTATTTT.

This chain connects TRBV20-1 to TRBJ2-3; 13 bases map to TRBD2. The J segment lost 11 bases and the V segment lost 0 bases, leaving 17 bases of the junction unmatched. This CDR3 has 18 residues. Germline values: CDR1 DFQATT, CDR2 SNEGSKA (reference sequence). The CDR3 DNA sequence: TGCAGTGCTAGAGAAGCCAGATGGACTAGCGGGAGCTACAATGAGCAGTATTTT. Protein: CSAREARWTSGSYNEQYF.

The sample holds many counts of this clonotype. The rearrangement links TRBV6-2 or TRBV6-3 to TRBJ2-6; D unresolved. Trimming removed 0 bases at V and 5 bases at J, with 8 bases between. CDR3 size: 15 residues. The germline gives CDR1 MNHEY, CDR2 SVGEGT. Written as DNA, the CDR3 is TGTGCCAGCAGTTACTCTCAGTCTTGGGCCAACGTCCTGACTTTC. This sequence encodes CASSYSQSWANVLTF.

This clonotype was detected ten times or more. The chain combines TRBV12-3 or TRBV12-4 with TRBJ1-2; 12 bases match TRBD1. The CDR3 extends over 14 amino acids. The trim removed 3 bases at V and 7 bases at J, leaving 3 bases unmatched. This CDR3 is CASSLGTGGFGYTF. CDR3 sequence (DNA): TGTGCCAGCAGTTTGGGGACAGGGGGCTTTGGCTACACCTTC.

About this clonotype itself: One base away lies a much larger clone, so this may be a sequencing read error. The J gene is TRBJ2-1, the V gene TRBV7-9; 12 bases match TRBD2. Germline CDR1 and CDR2: SEHNR and FQNEAQ (reference sequence). This CDR3 is built from 15 residues. The DNA of the CDR3 is TGTGCCAGCAGCCAGACTAGCGGGAGTTACAATGAGCAGCTCTTC. Its protein product is CASSQTSGSYNEQLF.

On this clonotype itself: An end of the junction does not agree with germline; a read error may underlie this. The V gene is TRBV12-3 or TRBV12-4, the J gene TRBJ2-3; D perhaps matches TRBD2 (5 bases). CDR3 length equals 14 residues. CDR3 in DNA: TGTGCCAGCAGGGAAACGGGGAGCACAGCTACGCAGTATTTT. Translation: CASRETGSTATQYF.

The chain joins TRBV20-1 to TRBJ2-4; D not resolved. Germline assignment: CDR1 DFQATT and CDR2 SNEGSKA (reference sequence). The length of the CDR3 is 13 residues. V was trimmed by 4 bases and J by 2 bases, leaving 9 bases between them. CDR3 protein: CSAIGQSKNIQYF. As DNA, the CDR3 is TGCAGTGCTATAGGCCAGTCCAAAAACATTCAGTACTTC.

This clonotype was counted many times. The chain carries TRBV7-3 and TRBJ2-1; D might be TRBD2 (5 bases). V was trimmed by 5 bases and J by 4 bases, leaving 15 bases between them. This CDR3 contains 15 residues. Germline loops: CDR1 SGHTA, CDR2 FQGTGA. The CDR3 DNA follows: TGTGCCAGCAGCCCCGAGGCTAGCCTATACAATGAGCAGTTCTTC. This sequence encodes CASSPEASLYNEQFF.